This TCR beta chain emerged from a study of blood T cell repertoires in COVID-19. Study background: Collection of acute and convalescent COVID-19 samples took place in the United States, Italy and Spain.

Using immunoSEQ multiplex PCR, the repertoire was profiled, and TCRdb retains in-frame clones only, with some absent. Here the sample spans about 280,000 clones, 85% being singletons. Trimming took 1 base from V and 1 from J, leaving 17 bases between them. CDR1 is SGHNT and CDR2 is YYREEE in the germline V gene (reference sequence). CDR3 length: 17 residues. Specimen: peripheral blood. The sequence was obtained from a man aged 45-65 years with active or convalescent COVID-19. The chain couples TRBV5-4 to TRBJ1-2, with D tentatively TRBD1 (6 bases). The CDR3 DNA sequence: TGTGCCAGCAGCTTGATCATTCAGGGGTTGAGTAACTATGGCTACACCTTC. This translates into CASSLIIQGLSNYGYTF.